This T cell receptor beta chain was captured in a study of blood T cell repertoires in COVID-19. Study at large: COVID-19 samples collected from the United States, Italy and Spain covered acute and convalescent phases. Sample material is recorded as cDNA or gDNA derived from T cells, B-cell-depleted T cells, or PBMCs.

Germline V lookup: CDR1 SQVTM, CDR2 ANQGSEA. V gave up 7 bases and J gave up 0 bases, with 9 bases separating them. CDR3 length: 12 amino acids. Under the authors' procedure: Using reference gene primer amplification, nucleated cell counts were estimated. The assay was immunoSEQ multiplex PCR, and TCRdb's table has in-frame clones only and misses some. The V and J calls and clone size are taken from that table; D and trimming were inferred from the DNA. The top ten hold about 4.8% of the sample, which has fewer than 250,000 clones, roughly 80% seen once. Allocation to cohorts depended on clinical history reported by the participants.

This TCR derives from a woman aged 45-60 years who had been exposed to COVID-19. Sequencing was done on a sample of PBMCs or T cells enriched from blood (not recorded which). The J gene is TRBJ1-1, the V gene TRBV29-1; D call uncertain. In DNA form, the CDR3 reads TGCAGCGCCGACGACATGAACACTGAAGCTTTCTTT. Protein: CSADDMNTEAFF.